This entry features one TCR beta chain sequence. The antigen remains unidentified. This sample is drawn from a study of T cell responses to AZD1222 COVID-19 vaccine. Findings and caveats of the study: Spike-spanning, vaccine-associated CD4 TCRs were dominant at 160-218 and 743-854. Among the donors, most were white British and more were female, and clonal diversity was possibly underestimated.

The length of the CDR3 is 15 residues. V lost 0 bases and J 2 bases, leaving 11 bases between the germline ends. The germline V gene has CDR1 SGDLS and CDR2 YYNGEE. Sequencing used immunoSEQ multiplex PCR; TCRdb keeps in-frame clones, though not all of them. The sample yields under 200,000 clones, 88% seen once. The sequenced sample was peripheral blood, obtained 28 days after the second AZD1222 dose. This clonotype originated in an adult who received the AZD1222 COVID-19 vaccine. The chain uses TRBV9 and TRBJ1-2; D is unclear. The CDR3 sequence: CASSVEGSRNYGYTF. The DNA for the CDR3 is TGTGCCAGCAGCGTAGAGGGCAGCCGGAACTATGGCTACACCTTC.